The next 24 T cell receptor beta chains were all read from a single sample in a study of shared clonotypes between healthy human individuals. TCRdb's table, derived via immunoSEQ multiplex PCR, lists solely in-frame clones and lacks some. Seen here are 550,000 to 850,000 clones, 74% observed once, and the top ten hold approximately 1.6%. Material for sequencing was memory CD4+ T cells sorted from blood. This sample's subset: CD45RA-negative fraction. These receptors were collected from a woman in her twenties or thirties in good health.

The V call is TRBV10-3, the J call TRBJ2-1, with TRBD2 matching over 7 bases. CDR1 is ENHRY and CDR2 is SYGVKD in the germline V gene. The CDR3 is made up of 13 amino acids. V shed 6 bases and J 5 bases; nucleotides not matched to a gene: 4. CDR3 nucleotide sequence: TGTGCCATCAGAGAGGGAGGGAACAATGAGCAGTTCTTC. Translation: CAIREGGNNEQFF.

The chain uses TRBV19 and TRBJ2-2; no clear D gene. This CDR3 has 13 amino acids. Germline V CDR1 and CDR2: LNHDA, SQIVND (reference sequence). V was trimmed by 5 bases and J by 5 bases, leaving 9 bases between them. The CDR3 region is CASSARGTGELFF. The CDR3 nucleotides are TGTGCCAGTAGTGCCCGAGGAACCGGGGAGCTGTTTTTT.

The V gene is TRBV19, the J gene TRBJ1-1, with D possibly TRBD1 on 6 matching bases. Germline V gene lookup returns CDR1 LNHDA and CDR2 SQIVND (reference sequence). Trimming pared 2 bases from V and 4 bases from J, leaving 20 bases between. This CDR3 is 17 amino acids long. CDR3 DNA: TGTGCCAGTAGTATACGGACAATACCGGGGACAAGCACTGAAGCTTTCTTT. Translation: CASSIRTIPGTSTEAFF.

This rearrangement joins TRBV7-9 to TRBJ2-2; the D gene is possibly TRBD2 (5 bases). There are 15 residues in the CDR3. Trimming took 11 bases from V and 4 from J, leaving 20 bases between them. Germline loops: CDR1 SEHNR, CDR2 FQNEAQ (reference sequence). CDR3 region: CACLPGSRSTGELFF. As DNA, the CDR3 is TGTGCCTGCCTTCCGGGGTCCCGAAGCACCGGGGAGCTGTTTTTT. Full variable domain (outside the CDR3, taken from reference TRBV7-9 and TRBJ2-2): DTGVSQNPRHKITKRGQNVTFRCDPISEHNRLYWYRQTLGQGPEFLTYFQNEAQLEKSRLLSDRFSAERPKGSFSTLEIQRTEQGDSAMYLCACLPGSRSTGELFFGEGSRLTVL.

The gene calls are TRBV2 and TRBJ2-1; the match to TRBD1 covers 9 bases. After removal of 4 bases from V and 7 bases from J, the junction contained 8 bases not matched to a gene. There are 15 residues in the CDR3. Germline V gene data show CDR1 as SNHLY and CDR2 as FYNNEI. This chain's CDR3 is CASSAYRGRGNEQFF. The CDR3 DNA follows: TGTGCCAGCAGTGCCTACAGGGGGCGTGGGAATGAGCAGTTCTTC.

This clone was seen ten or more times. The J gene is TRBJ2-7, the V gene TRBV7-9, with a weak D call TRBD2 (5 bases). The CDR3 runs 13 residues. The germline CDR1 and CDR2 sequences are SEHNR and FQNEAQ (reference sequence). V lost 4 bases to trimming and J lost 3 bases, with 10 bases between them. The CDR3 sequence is CASSSGAGYEQYF. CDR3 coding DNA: TGTGCCAGCAGCTCCGGCGCGGGCTACGAGCAGTACTTC.

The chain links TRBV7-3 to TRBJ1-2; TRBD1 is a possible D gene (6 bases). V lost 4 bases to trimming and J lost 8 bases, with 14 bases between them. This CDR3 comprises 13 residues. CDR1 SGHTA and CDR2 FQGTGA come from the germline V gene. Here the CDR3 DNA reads TGTGCCAGCAGCTCAACCACAGGGTCCGGCTACACCTTC. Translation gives CASSSTTGSGYTF.

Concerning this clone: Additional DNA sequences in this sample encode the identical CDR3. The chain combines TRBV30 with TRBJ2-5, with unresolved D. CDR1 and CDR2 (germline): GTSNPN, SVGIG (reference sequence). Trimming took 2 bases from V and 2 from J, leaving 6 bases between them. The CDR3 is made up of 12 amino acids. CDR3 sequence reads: CAWSWGQETQYF. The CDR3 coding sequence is TGTGCCTGGAGTTGGGGTCAAGAGACCCAGTACTTC.

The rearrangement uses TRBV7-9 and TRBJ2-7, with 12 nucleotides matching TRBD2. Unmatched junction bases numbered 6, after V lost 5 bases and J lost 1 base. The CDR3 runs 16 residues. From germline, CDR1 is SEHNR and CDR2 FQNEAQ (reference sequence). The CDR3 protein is CASSRRTSGTSYEQYF. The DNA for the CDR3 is TGTGCCAGCAGCCGACGGACTAGCGGGACGTCCTACGAGCAGTACTTC.

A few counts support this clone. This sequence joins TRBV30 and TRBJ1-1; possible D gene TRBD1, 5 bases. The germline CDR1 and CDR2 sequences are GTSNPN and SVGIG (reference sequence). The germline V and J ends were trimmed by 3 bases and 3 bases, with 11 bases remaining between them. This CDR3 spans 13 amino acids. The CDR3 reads CAWSATGYTEAFF. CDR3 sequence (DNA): TGTGCCTGGAGCGCTACAGGCTACACTGAAGCTTTCTTT.

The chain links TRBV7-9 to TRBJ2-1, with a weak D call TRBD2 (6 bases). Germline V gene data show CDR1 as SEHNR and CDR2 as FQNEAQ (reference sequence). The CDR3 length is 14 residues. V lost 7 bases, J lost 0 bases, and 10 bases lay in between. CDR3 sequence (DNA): TGTGCCAGCACCACGGGACTCTCCTACAATGAGCAGTTCTTC. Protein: CASTTGLSYNEQFF.

CDR3 amino acids: CASRINRGPANTGELFF. The CDR3 bases are TGTGCCAGCAGAATAAACAGGGGGCCGGCGAACACCGGGGAGCTGTTTTTT. This chain connects TRBV7-9 to TRBJ2-2, with TRBD1 matching 9 bases. Germline-derived CDR1 and CDR2 are SEHNR and FQNEAQ (reference sequence). The CDR3 has 17 residues. The V and J ends lost 6 bases and 0 bases, in that order; junction bases with no gene match: 8.

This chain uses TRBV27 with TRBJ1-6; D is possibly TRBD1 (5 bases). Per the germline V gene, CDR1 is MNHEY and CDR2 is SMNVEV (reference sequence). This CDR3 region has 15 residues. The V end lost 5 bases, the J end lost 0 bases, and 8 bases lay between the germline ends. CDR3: CASSGTSSYNSPLHF. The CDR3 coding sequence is TGTGCCAGCAGTGGGACGAGCTCCTATAATTCACCCCTCCACTTT.

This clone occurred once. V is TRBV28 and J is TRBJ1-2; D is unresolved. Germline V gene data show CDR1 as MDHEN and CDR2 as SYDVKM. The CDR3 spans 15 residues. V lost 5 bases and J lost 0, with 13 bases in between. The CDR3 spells CASSPGPSPNYGYTF. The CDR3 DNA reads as TGTGCCAGCAGTCCCGGCCCAAGTCCTAACTATGGCTACACCTTC.

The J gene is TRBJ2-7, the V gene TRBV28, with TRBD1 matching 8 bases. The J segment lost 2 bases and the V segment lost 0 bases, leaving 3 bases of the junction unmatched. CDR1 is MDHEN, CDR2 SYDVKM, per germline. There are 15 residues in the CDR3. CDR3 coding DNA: TGTGCCAGCAGTTTATGGGCAGGGGGCGCCTACGAGCAGTACTTC. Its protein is CASSLWAGGAYEQYF.

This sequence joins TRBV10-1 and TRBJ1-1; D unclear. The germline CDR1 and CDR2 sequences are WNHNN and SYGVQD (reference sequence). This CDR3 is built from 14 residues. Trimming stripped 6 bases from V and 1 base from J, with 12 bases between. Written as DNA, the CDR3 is TGCGCCAGCAGCAAAAACTCGGGGAACACTGAAGCTTTCTTT. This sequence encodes CASSKNSGNTEAFF.

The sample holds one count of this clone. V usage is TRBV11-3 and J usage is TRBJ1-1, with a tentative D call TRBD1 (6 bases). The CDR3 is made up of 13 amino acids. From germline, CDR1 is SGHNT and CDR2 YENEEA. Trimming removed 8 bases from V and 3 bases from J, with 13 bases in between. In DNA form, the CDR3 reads TGTGCCAGCGCTAGGGGGGAGGACACTGAAGCTTTCTTT. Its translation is CASARGEDTEAFF.

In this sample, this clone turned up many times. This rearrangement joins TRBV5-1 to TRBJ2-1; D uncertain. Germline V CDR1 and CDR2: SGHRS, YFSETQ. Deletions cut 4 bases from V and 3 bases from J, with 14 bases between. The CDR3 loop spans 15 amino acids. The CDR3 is CASSPDQPLYNEQFF. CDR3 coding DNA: TGCGCCAGCAGCCCCGATCAGCCCCTCTACAATGAGCAGTTCTTC. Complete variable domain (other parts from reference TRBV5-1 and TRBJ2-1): KAGVTQTPRYLIKTRGQQVTLSCSPISGHRSVSWYQQTPGQGLQFLFEYFSETQRNKGNFPGRFSGRQFSNSRSEMNVSTLELGDSALYLCASSPDQPLYNEQFFGPGTRLTVL.

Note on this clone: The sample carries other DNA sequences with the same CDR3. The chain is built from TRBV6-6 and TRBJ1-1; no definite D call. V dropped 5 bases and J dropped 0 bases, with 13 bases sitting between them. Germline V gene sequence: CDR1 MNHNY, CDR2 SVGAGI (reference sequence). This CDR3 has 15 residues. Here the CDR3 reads CASSPRAGVNTEAFF. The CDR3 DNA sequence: TGTGCCAGCAGTCCTCGTGCGGGAGTGAACACTGAAGCTTTCTTT.

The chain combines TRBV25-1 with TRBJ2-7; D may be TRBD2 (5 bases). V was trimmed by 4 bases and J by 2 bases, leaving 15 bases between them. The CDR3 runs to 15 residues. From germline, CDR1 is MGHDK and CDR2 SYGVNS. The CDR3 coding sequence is TGTGCCAGCAGTGTAGGAGGAGTAGGAGCCTACGAGCAGTACTTC. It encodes CASSVGGVGAYEQYF.

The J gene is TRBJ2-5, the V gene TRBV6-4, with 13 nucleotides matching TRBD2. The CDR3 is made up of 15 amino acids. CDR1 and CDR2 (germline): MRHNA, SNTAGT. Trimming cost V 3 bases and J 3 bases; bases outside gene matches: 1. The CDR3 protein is CASSEGTSGEETQYF. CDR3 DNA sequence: TGTGCCAGCAGTGAAGGGACTAGCGGGGAAGAGACCCAGTACTTC.

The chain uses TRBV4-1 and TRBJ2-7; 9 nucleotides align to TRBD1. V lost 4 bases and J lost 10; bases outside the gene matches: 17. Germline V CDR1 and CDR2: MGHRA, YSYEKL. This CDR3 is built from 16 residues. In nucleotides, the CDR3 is TGCGCCAGCAGCCCCTACCCACAGGGGGCTGCGGGCGTACAGTACTTC. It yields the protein CASSPYPQGAAGVQYF.

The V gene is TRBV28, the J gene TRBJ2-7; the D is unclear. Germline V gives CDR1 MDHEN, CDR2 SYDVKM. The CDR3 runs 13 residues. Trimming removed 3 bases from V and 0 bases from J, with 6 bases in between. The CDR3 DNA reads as TGTGCCAGCAGTTTCCAGAGCTCCTACGAGCAGTACTTC. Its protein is CASSFQSSYEQYF. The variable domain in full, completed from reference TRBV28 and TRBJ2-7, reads DVKVTQSSRYLVKRTGEKVFLECVQDMDHENMFWYRQDPGLGLRLIYFSYDVKMKEKGDIPEGYSVSREKKERFSLILESASTNQTSMYLCASSFQSSYEQYFGPGTRLTVT.

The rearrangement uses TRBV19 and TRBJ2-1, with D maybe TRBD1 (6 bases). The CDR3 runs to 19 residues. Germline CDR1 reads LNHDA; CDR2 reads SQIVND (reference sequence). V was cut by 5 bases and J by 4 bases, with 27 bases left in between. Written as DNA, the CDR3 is TGTGCCAGTAGTTCAAAGTCCCACCAAGACAGGCCTCAGTACAATGAGCAGTTCTTC. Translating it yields CASSSKSHQDRPQYNEQFF.